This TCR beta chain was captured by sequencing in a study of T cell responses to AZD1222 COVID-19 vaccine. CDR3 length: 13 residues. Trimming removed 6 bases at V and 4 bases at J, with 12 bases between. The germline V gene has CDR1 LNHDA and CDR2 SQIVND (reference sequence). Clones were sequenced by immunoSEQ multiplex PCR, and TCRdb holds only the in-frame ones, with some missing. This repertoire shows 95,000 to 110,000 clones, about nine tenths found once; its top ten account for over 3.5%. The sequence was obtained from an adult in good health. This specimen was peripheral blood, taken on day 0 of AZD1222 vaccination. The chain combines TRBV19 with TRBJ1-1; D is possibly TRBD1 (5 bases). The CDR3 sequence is CASRRGVGTEAFF. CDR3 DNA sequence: TGTGCCAGTAGGAGAGGGGTGGGCACTGAAGCTTTCTTT.